One and the same sample provided the 5 T cell receptor beta chains below, sequenced in a study of type 1 regulatory T cells. In TCRdb, the reads were re-called with MiXCR into one record per CDR3 protein. The table shows 80,000 to 100,000 distinct CDR3 sequences, with roughly 28% occurring only once. Sequenced sample: CD4+ T cells, either the whole sample or a sorted fraction (not recorded which). These receptors were obtained from a human donor in good health.

CDR3 nucleotides: TGTGCCAGCAATTCCCTGGGGACAGCTTTCTTT. Encoded protein: CASNSLGTAFF. The chain links TRBV28 to TRBJ1-1; D is perhaps TRBD1 (5 bases). CDR1 is MDHEN, CDR2 SYDVKM, per germline. The CDR3 is 11 residues long. Trimming took 7 bases from V and 10 from J, leaving 13 bases between them.

The chain joins TRBV20-1 to TRBJ2-4; TRBD2 matches at 14 bases. Trimming removed 3 bases from V and 0 bases from J; junction bases left unmatched: 10. Per germline, CDR1 DFQATT and CDR2 SNEGSKA (reference sequence). The CDR3 runs 19 residues. In nucleotides, the CDR3 is TGCAGTGCTAGTGGCAGACTAGCGGGAGGGCCCCTAGCCAAAAACATTCAGTACTTC. Encoded protein: CSASGRLAGGPLAKNIQYF.

This clonotype was seen more than once but under ten times. The chain carries TRBV7-2 and TRBJ2-5; 9 bases are shared with TRBD2. The CDR3 consists of 17 residues. The trim removed 0 bases at V and 2 bases at J, leaving 7 bases unmatched. Germline loops: CDR1 SGHTA, CDR2 FQGNSA. Written as DNA, the CDR3 is TGTGCCAGCAGCTTAGCGTCCACTAGCGGGTTACAAGAGACCCAGTACTTC. Translating it yields CASSLASTSGLQETQYF.

The chain couples TRBV7-3 to TRBJ2-3, with D hard to call. CDR1 is SGHTA and CDR2 is FQGTGA in the germline V gene. The CDR3 contains 12 residues. V was shortened by 2 bases and J by 6 bases, with 6 bases between the two germline ends. DNA for the CDR3: TGTGCCAGCAGCTTAGATTTGGATACGCAGTATTTT. Protein: CASSLDLDTQYF.

The chain is built from TRBV12-3 or TRBV12-4 and TRBJ1-1; D uncertain. The CDR3 spans 14 residues. The ends were cut back, 3 bases at V and 3 bases at J, with 11 bases in the middle. This CDR3 reads CASSFGDMYTEAFF. The CDR3 DNA reads TGTGCCAGCAGTTTCGGAGACATGTACACTGAAGCTTTCTTT.